This is a list of T cell receptor beta chains from one sample in a study of T cells after yellow fever vaccination. TCRdb reanalysed the 5' RACE reads using MiXCR and keeps one entry per CDR3 protein. The sample has approximately 610,000 distinct CDR3 sequences, roughly 17% seen once; the top ten hold 15% to 20%. The input for sequencing was PBMCs, taken more than 4 days after the first yellow fever vaccination. These receptors came from a man aged 18 to 30 who received the YFV17D yellow fever vaccine. Each CDR3 is given without its conserved first and last residue. Fields, in order: J gene, V gene, CDR3 protein.

j_gene: TRBJ2-1
v_gene: TRBV7-2
CDR3aa: ASSLSYSSHEQF

j_gene: TRBJ2-3
v_gene: TRBV4-2
CDR3aa: ASSQGGNPDTQY

j_gene: TRBJ2-5
v_gene: TRBV28
CDR3aa: ASSRTGAARETQY

j_gene: TRBJ2-5
v_gene: TRBV25-1
CDR3aa: ASSEGATETQY

j_gene: TRBJ1-3
v_gene: TRBV7-9
CDR3aa: ASSSGTGNTIY

j_gene: TRBJ1-1
v_gene: TRBV18
CDR3aa: ASSRDTGNTEAF

j_gene: TRBJ2-3
v_gene: TRBV29-1
CDR3aa: SVEDGVLYVGTDTQY

j_gene: TRBJ1-6
v_gene: TRBV7-8
CDR3aa: ASSLVFAAGSPLH

j_gene: TRBJ1-6
v_gene: TRBV5-6
CDR3aa: ASFEMGAGPLMSALH

j_gene: TRBJ2-5
v_gene: TRBV7-9
CDR3aa: ASSLKGEQETQY

j_gene: TRBJ2-5
v_gene: TRBV7-2
CDR3aa: ASSLAAIQETQY